This TCR beta chain was found in a study of PD-1 blockade in classical Hodgkin lymphoma. General observations from the study: Newly diagnosed and completely responding patients shared comparable baseline diversity.

Measured with immunoSEQ multiplex PCR; TCRdb has only the in-frame clones, and not every one. This sample yields roughly 140,000 clones, of which about 81% are seen a single time; 7.5% to 10% belongs to the top ten. V was pared by 2 bases and J by 6 bases, with 10 bases of the junction left unmatched. CDR1 is SGHAT and CDR2 is FQNNGV in the germline V gene. This CDR3 has 16 residues. As regards this clone: No antigen is known for it.

In every patient, relapse followed autologous stem cell transplantation, while exposure to brentuximab vedotin differed. Patients reached a best response of complete response, partial response or progressive disease. The chain employs TRBV11-2 and TRBJ1-2; TRBD1 matches at 9 bases. This clonotype originated in a human donor with classical Hodgkin lymphoma. The source was peripheral blood mononuclear cells (PBMCs), collected before the second cycle of nivolumab. DNA of the CDR3: TGTGCCAGCAGCTTAACCCGGACAGGGGAGATTAATGGCTACACCTTC. It is translated as CASSLTRTGEINGYTF. The full variable domain, in which reference TRBV11-2 and TRBJ1-2 provide the parts outside the CDR3, is EAGVAQSPRYKIIEKRQSVAFWCNPISGHATLYWYQQILGQGPKLLIQFQNNGVVDDSQLPKDRFSAERLKGVDSTLKIQPAKLEDSAVYLCASSLTRTGEINGYTFGSGTRLTVV.